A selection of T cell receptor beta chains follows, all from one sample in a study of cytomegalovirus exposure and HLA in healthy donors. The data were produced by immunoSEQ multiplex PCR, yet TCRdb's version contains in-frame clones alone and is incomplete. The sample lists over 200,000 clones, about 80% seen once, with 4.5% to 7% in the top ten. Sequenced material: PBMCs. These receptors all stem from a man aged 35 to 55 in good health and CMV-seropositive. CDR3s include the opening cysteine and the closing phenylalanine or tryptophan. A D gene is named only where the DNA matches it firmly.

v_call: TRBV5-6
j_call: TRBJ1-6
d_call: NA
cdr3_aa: CASSLGGLYSPLHF
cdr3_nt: TGTGCCAGCAGCTTGGGGGGGCTGTACTCACCCCTCCACTTT

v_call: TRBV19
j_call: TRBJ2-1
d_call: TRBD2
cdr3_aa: CARAGSGSYNEQFF
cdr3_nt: TGTGCCAGGGCAGGTAGCGGGAGTTACAATGAGCAGTTCTTC

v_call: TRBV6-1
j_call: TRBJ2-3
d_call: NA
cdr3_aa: CASSETRDRQYF
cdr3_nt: TGTGCCAGCAGTGAAACCCGAGACAGGCAGTATTTT

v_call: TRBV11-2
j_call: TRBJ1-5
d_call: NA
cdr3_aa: CASSLDSRGGGNQPQHF
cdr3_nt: TGTGCCAGCAGCTTAGATTCGAGGGGAGGCGGCAATCAGCCCCAGCATTTT

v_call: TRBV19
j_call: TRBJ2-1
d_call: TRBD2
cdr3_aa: CASSSPPTSGIPKYNEQFF
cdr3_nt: TGTGCCAGTAGTTCCCCACCTACTAGCGGGATCCCCAAATACAATGAGCAGTTCTTC

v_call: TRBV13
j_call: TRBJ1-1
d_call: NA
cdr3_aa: CASSHRTGTMNTEAFF
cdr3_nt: TGTGCCAGCAGCCATCGCACAGGGACCATGAACACTGAAGCTTTCTTT

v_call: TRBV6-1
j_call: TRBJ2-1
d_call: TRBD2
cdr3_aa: CASSGTWASGSSTQFF
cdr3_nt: TGTGCCAGCAGTGGGACATGGGCTAGCGGGAGTTCAACGCAGTTCTTC

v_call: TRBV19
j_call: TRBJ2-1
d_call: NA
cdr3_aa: CASRGALRNEQFF
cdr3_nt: TGTGCCAGCAGGGGGGCCCTACGCAATGAGCAGTTCTTC

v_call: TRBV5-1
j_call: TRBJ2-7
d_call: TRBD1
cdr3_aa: CASSPGTGGEYEQYF
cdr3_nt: TGCGCCAGCAGCCCAGGGACAGGGGGCGAATACGAGCAGTACTTC

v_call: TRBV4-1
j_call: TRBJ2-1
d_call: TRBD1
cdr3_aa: CASSLDGQGEGYEQFF
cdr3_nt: TGCGCCAGCAGCCTTGACGGACAGGGAGAAGGGTATGAGCAGTTCTTC